The 16 T cell receptor beta chains below were found in one sample sequenced in a study of OX40 agonist ivuxolimab in advanced cancers. The method was immunoSEQ multiplex PCR; TCRdb's version includes in-frame clones alone and lacks a portion of them. The sample includes approximately 49,000 clones, roughly 84% of them seen just once. Here the sequenced sample was CD4+ or CD8+ T cells sorted from blood, taken in a trial of the OX40 agonist ivuxolimab. Every receptor here comes from an adult with an advanced solid tumor such as melanoma, head and neck, liver or kidney cancer.

The chain carries TRBV11-1 and TRBJ2-5, with a possible D match to TRBD1 (6 bases). The V and J ends lost 1 base and 1 base respectively, with 10 bases between them. CDR1 and CDR2 (germline): SGHAT, FQDESV (reference sequence). The CDR3 runs 15 residues. CDR3 loop: CASSLVVRGQETQYF. CDR3 coding DNA: TGTGCCAGCAGCTTAGTCGTCAGGGGCCAAGAGACCCAGTACTTC.

By sample share, this clone is medium-sized. Other DNA sequences of this sample code for an identical CDR3. The rearrangement links TRBV20-1 to TRBJ2-3, with D uncertain. The ends were cut back, 5 bases at V and 2 bases at J, with 5 bases in the middle. The germline CDR1 and CDR2 sequences are DFQATT and SNEGSKA (reference sequence). The CDR3 has 11 amino acids. The CDR3 spells CSALLTDTQYF. The CDR3 coding sequence is TGCAGTGCTCTGCTCACAGATACGCAGTATTTT.

The chain employs TRBV9 and TRBJ2-2, with D maybe TRBD1 (6 bases). The CDR3 runs 15 residues. Germline V gene data show CDR1 as SGDLS and CDR2 as YYNGEE. V dropped 4 bases and J dropped 5 bases, with 15 bases sitting between them. The CDR3: CASSNSHRETGELFF. The CDR3 region has the DNA TGTGCCAGCAGCAACTCTCACAGGGAAACCGGGGAGCTGTTTTTT.

This clone was picked up a small number of times. The V gene is TRBV29-1, the J gene TRBJ1-1; D unresolved. Trimming took 5 bases from V and 5 from J, leaving 15 bases between them. Per the germline V gene, CDR1 is SQVTM and CDR2 is ANQGSEA. The CDR3 runs to 13 residues. The chain's CDR3 is CSVKGPLGTEAFF. CDR3 DNA: TGCAGCGTTAAAGGACCCCTGGGGACTGAAGCTTTCTTT.

The V call is TRBV19, the J call TRBJ2-7; the match to TRBD2 covers 10 bases. Germline assignment: CDR1 LNHDA and CDR2 SQIVND (reference sequence). The CDR3 covers 13 residues. Losses at the gene ends were 6 bases for V and 5 bases for J; bases not matched to a gene: 4. For the CDR3, the DNA is TGTGCCAGTAGGGCTAGCGGGAGCAACGAGCAGTACTTC. This codes for CASRASGSNEQYF.

The chain employs TRBV7-6 and TRBJ2-3, with D perhaps matching TRBD2 (5 bases). V was pared by 1 base and J by 2 bases, with 10 bases between. The CDR3 contains 15 residues. Germline loops: CDR1 SGHVS, CDR2 FNYEAQ. CDR3 region: CASSLVDSNTDTQYF. The CDR3 DNA reads as TGTGCCAGCAGCTTAGTGGACTCCAACACAGATACGCAGTATTTT. The entire variable domain, with the rest obtained from reference TRBV7-6 and TRBJ2-3, is as follows: GAGVSQSPRYKVTKRGQDVALRCDPISGHVSLYWYRQALGQGPEFLTYFNYEAQQDKSGLPNDRFSAERPEGSISTLTIQRTEQRDSAMYRCASSLVDSNTDTQYFGPGTRLTVL.

This sequence joins TRBV9 and TRBJ2-5; 10 positions match TRBD2. Trimming cost V 0 bases and J 1 base; bases outside gene matches: 3. There are 16 residues in the CDR3. Germline CDR1 is SGDLS and CDR2 is YYNGEE. The CDR3 nucleotides are TGTGCCAGCAGCGTAGGAGCGGGGGGGTTCCAAGAGACCCAGTACTTC. Translated: CASSVGAGGFQETQYF.

V usage is TRBV18 and J usage is TRBJ1-1, with D possibly TRBD1 on 6 matching bases. Deletions cut 4 bases from V and 2 bases from J, with 11 bases between. This CDR3 has 14 residues. Germline V gives CDR1 KGHSH, CDR2 LQKENI. The CDR3 bases are TGTGCCAGCTCACTAAGGGGGTTTAACACTGAAGCTTTCTTT. It yields the protein CASSLRGFNTEAFF.

The V and J genes are TRBV5-6 and TRBJ2-6; D call uncertain. The germline V and J ends were trimmed by 2 bases and 1 base, with 7 bases remaining between them. There are 15 residues in the CDR3. Germline V gene lookup returns CDR1 SGHDT and CDR2 YYEEEE. CDR3 amino acids: CASSLIGSGANVLTF. Here the CDR3 DNA reads TGTGCCAGCAGCTTAATAGGGTCTGGGGCCAACGTCCTGACTTTC.

The chain recombines TRBV9 with TRBJ2-5; D might be TRBD1 (5 bases). Trimming took 3 bases from V and 7 from J, leaving 16 bases between them. CDR3 size: 14 residues. The germline V gene encodes CDR1 SGDLS and CDR2 YYNGEE. This chain's CDR3 is CASSAQDIPGTQYF. CDR3 in DNA: TGTGCCAGCAGCGCACAGGACATCCCAGGGACCCAGTACTTC.

The chain joins TRBV7-2 to TRBJ2-3; TRBD2 matches 7 bases. V trimming: 1 base; J trimming: 3 bases; junction bases outside the gene matches: 13. From germline, CDR1 is SGHTA and CDR2 FQGNSA. The CDR3 extends over 18 amino acids. Here the CDR3 reads CASSLDLAGATWTDTQYF. The CDR3 nucleotides are TGTGCCAGCAGCTTAGATTTGGCGGGAGCCACCTGGACAGATACGCAGTATTTT.

The V gene is TRBV4-1, the J gene TRBJ2-7; D remains ambiguous. CDR3 length: 16 residues. CDR1 and CDR2 (germline): MGHRA, YSYEKL. Between the trimmed V and J ends, which lost 1 base and 2 bases, there was a span of 15 bases. The CDR3 nucleotides are TGCGCCAGCAGCCAAGGGGGTGTATGGCGCACCTACGAGCAGTACTTC. Its translation is CASSQGGVWRTYEQYF.

The chain recombines TRBV18 with TRBJ2-1; D unresolved. The CDR3 contains 15 residues. Germline CDR1 is KGHSH and CDR2 is LQKENI. Trimming cost V 2 bases and J 0 bases, with 8 bases left between them. The CDR3 loop reads CASSPGRSSYNEQFF. The CDR3 DNA is TGTGCCAGCTCACCAGGTCGAAGCTCCTACAATGAGCAGTTCTTC.

The chain joins TRBV7-2 to TRBJ2-3; D call uncertain. Germline CDR1 reads SGHTA; CDR2 reads FQGNSA. CDR3 length: 11 residues. V shed 4 bases and J shed 10 bases, with 9 bases lying between them. CDR3 protein: CASSSASAQYF. CDR3 nucleotides: TGTGCCAGCAGCTCCGCATCAGCGCAGTATTTT.

The rearrangement joins TRBV11-1 to TRBJ2-7; TRBD1 matches at 10 bases. CDR3 length: 15 amino acids. The germline gives CDR1 SGHAT, CDR2 FQDESV (reference sequence). Unmatched junction bases numbered 3, after V lost 1 base and J lost 3 bases. The CDR3: CASSLGQGAGYEQYF. CDR3 nucleotide sequence: TGTGCCAGCAGCTTAGGACAGGGGGCCGGCTACGAGCAGTACTTC.

V and J are TRBV4-2 and TRBJ2-5, with unresolved D. The CDR3 is 13 amino acids. With 1 base removed from V and 5 bases from J, the gap between germline ends came to 8 bases. Per the germline V gene, CDR1 is LGHNA and CDR2 is YNFKEQ. CDR3 in DNA: TGTGCCAGCAGCCAAGCGGCCTCGGAGACCCAGTACTTC. This sequence encodes CASSQAASETQYF.